These 5 T cell receptor beta chains were sequenced from one sample in a study of CXCR3-negative and CXCR3-positive naive CD8 T cells (dated by TCRdb to the late 2010s). These reads were obtained on a NextSeq 550. The Human TCR Profiling Kit (MiLaboratory) was used to make UMI-labeled 5' RACE TRB cDNA libraries. TCRdb reprocessed the reads and assigns one entry to each CDR3 protein sequence, leaving out DNA. The sample's own table lists over 70,000 distinct CDR3 sequences. Roughly 0.99% of the sample is in the top ten clones. Sequences were obtained from naive CXCR3- CD8+ T cells from blood. The cell subset or site label on this specimen signifies: CD45RO-CCR7+CD27+CD95- naive CD8+ T cells lacking CXCR3 (TNR3-). The receptors here all came from a human donor in good health. Some clones in this sample may be carry-over from other donors' samples.

V usage is TRBV27 and J usage is TRBJ2-7; TCRdb names TRBD1, which stays unverified in the absence of DNA. This CDR3 has 14 residues. The V gene's germline CDR1 is MNHEY and CDR2 SMNVEV (reference sequence). The CDR3 reads CASSLGGGGSEQYF.

The chain combines TRBV10-3 with TRBJ2-7; TCRdb outputs TRBD2, but without DNA this stays unchecked. The CDR3 totals 16 residues. Germline assignment: CDR1 ENHRY and CDR2 SYGVKD. CDR3 protein: CAISEFSGTSSYEQYF.

This chain uses TRBV7-9 with TRBJ2-7; the TRBD2 assignment by TCRdb is unverifiable without DNA. Germline-derived CDR1 and CDR2 are SEHNR and FQNEAQ (reference sequence). There are 19 residues in the CDR3. The CDR3 protein is CASSSLDHLATVRTYEQYF.

The J gene is TRBJ1-3, the V gene TRBV4-1. The CDR3 length is 14 residues. CDR1 MGHRA and CDR2 YSYEKL come from the germline V gene. The CDR3 loop is CASSSRYPGSTIYF.

V gene TRBV10-2 combines with J gene TRBJ2-7; the TCRdb call, TRBD1, lacks DNA for checking. The CDR3 is 16 amino acids. The germline V gene encodes CDR1 WSHSY and CDR2 SAAADI. The CDR3 loop is CASSELRTGKMDEQYF.